The TCR beta chain described here comes from a study of post-analysis software for immune sequencing data. Across the whole study: Multiple sclerosis in the patients followed relapsing-remitting, secondary progressive and progressive-relapsing courses.

The TCR beta cDNA libraries contained unique molecular identifiers. MiXCR was run by TCRdb on the PCR reads, yielding one entry per CDR3 protein. The sample contains about 200,000 distinct CDR3 sequences, over 25% of which appear only once. CDR3 length: 14 amino acids. Germline V lookup: CDR1 MNHEY, CDR2 SVGAGI. Worth noting for this clonotype: Antigen specificity is unknown. Its ends do not fully match the called genes, so a read error is possible.

Findings and caveats of the study: Four or five TRBV segments were more frequent in patients than controls; TRBV5-6, TRBV5-1 and TRBV20-1 belonged to this group.

The source of this sequence is a girl aged 2-17 years with multiple sclerosis. The specimen sequenced was blood. This chain links TRBV6-5 with TRBJ1-6; D may be TRBD1 (5 bases). The CDR3 region is CARSPTAYNSPLHF. Here the CDR3 DNA reads TGTGCCCGCAGCCCGACAGCTTATAATTCACCCCTCCACTTT.